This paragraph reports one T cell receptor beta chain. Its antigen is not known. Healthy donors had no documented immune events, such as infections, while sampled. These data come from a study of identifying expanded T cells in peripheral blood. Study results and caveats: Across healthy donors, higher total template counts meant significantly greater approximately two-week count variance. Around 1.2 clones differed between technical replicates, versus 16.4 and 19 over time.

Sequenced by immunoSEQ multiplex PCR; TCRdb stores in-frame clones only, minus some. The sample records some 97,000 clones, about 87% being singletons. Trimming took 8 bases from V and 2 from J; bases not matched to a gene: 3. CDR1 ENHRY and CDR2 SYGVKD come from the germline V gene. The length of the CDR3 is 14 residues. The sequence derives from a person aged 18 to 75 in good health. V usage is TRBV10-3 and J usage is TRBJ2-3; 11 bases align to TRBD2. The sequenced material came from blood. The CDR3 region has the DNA TGTGCCATCGGGGGACTAGCGGACACAGATACGCAGTATTTT. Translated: CAIGGLADTDTQYF.